This is a list of T cell receptor beta chains from one sample in a study of response to subunit inactivated influenza vaccine. TCRdb used MiXCR to reprocess the RT-PCR reads, holding one entry per CDR3 protein. The sample consists of about 780,000 distinct CDR3 sequences, approximately 17% of them appearing once. Sequencing used PBMCs from blood, obtained more than 4 days after vaccination. These receptors all come from a man in his fifties or sixties who received an inactivated influenza vaccine. CDR3s leave out the opening cysteine and the closing phenylalanine or tryptophan. The D gene is left open where the match is weak.

10	TRBV5-1	TRBJ2-7	NA	ASSSNSVEQY
13	TRBV7-9	TRBJ2-5	TRBD1	ASSPPGTGRETQY
14	TRBV27	TRBJ1-5	TRBD1	ASSRSQGVGNQPQH
13	TRBV28	TRBJ2-6	NA	ASSAVVTGANVLT
13	TRBV11-2	TRBJ2-1	TRBD1	ASSSSGTEYNEQF
12	TRBV4-1	TRBJ2-1	NA	ASSQGSVYNEQF
12	TRBV7-2	TRBJ2-5	TRBD1	ASSYGQGDRAQY
13	TRBV5-4	TRBJ2-2	NA	ASSELPFKAGELF
14	TRBV13	TRBJ2-3	TRBD1	ASSDQAGTGGDTQY
16	TRBV7-8	TRBJ2-1	TRBD2	ASSPRPSGLAKNNEQF
14	TRBV25-1	TRBJ1-4	NA	ASSDWAGSPNEKLF
15	TRBV7-2	TRBJ2-2	TRBD2	ASSLVGAGGYTGELF
13	TRBV15	TRBJ1-5	TRBD1	ATRTGERSNQPQH
11	TRBV6-2/TRBV6-3	TRBJ2-7	TRBD2	ASTLSGSHEQY
11	TRBV10-3	TRBJ2-5	NA	AITPKVQETQY
13	TRBV7-3	TRBJ2-1	NA	ASSLGRQKTNEQF
14	TRBV10-3	TRBJ2-7	NA	AISEPTDRVRNEQY
13	TRBV20-1	TRBJ1-1	TRBD1	SARDWWDRGTEAF
14	TRBV27	TRBJ1-2	NA	ASSLNSGQGLYGYT
12	TRBV7-9	TRBJ2-1	NA	ASSLEPDYNEQF
13	TRBV6-2/TRBV6-3	TRBJ2-1	TRBD2	ASFWTSGSRNEQF
14	TRBV5-1	TRBJ2-1	TRBD2	ASSPKTSGIYNEQF
13	TRBV2	TRBJ1-5	NA	ASSPMAFSNQPQH
12	TRBV7-2	TRBJ2-3	TRBD1	ASSPGQVKHTQY
12	TRBV20-1	TRBJ2-7	TRBD1	SATRDRGGYEQY
11	TRBV20-1	TRBJ2-7	NA	SARPGSNYEQY
14	TRBV20-1	TRBJ2-1	TRBD1	SAGTGARWGYNEQF
12	TRBV7-9	TRBJ1-1	NA	ASSEGRSSTEAF
13	TRBV4-3	TRBJ2-1	NA	ASSPQPWSYNEQF
12	TRBV24-1	TRBJ2-2	TRBD1	ATNDRGGAGELF
13	TRBV5-1	TRBJ2-5	TRBD1	ASSLETRTGGTQY
12	TRBV7-2	TRBJ1-6	NA	ASSFRAQGSPLH
16	TRBV11-2	TRBJ2-7	NA	ASSFFPGPALSSYEQY
14	TRBV29-1	TRBJ2-3	TRBD2	SVWALVAGGPDTQY
13	TRBV12-3/TRBV12-4	TRBJ2-1	NA	ASSFSYGSYNEQF
10	TRBV29-1	TRBJ2-7	NA	SVEGHSYEQY
12	TRBV6-1	TRBJ1-2	TRBD1	ASRDRTGYYGYT
13	TRBV20-1	TRBJ2-7	TRBD2	SARGGGIAGYEQY
13	TRBV6-1	TRBJ2-2	NA	ATARGASNTGELF
15	TRBV5-5	TRBJ2-2	NA	ASSLGGLSPVSGELF
12	TRBV6-1	TRBJ2-7	NA	ASSESWGPYEQY
11	TRBV6-2/TRBV6-3	TRBJ1-4	NA	ASQRGSDEKLF
11	TRBV25-1	TRBJ1-1	NA	ASSESPGLGAF
10	TRBV15	TRBJ2-2	NA	ATSRETGELF
11	TRBV3-1	TRBJ2-3	NA	ASSQIRADTQY
13	TRBV7-2	TRBJ2-1	TRBD2	ASSILAGTYNEQF
13	TRBV7-2	TRBJ2-7	TRBD1	ASSTNPRGLNEQY
11	TRBV10-3	TRBJ2-3	NA	AITDYSTDTQY
11	TRBV2	TRBJ1-6	NA	ASIRTLFSPLH
11	TRBV6-1	TRBJ1-2	NA	ASSTPGRGGYT
13	TRBV11-3	TRBJ2-2	NA	ASSLKGRDTGELF
10	TRBV29-1	TRBJ2-5	NA	SVEEKWETQY